The clone carrying this T cell receptor (beta chain) was seen more than once but under ten times. Its antigen is as yet unknown. This entry belongs to a study of T cell responses to AZD1222 COVID-19 vaccine. Points from the study as a whole: Spike-specific TCR repertoires showed rising breadth and depth after two AZD1222 doses. There were repertoire samples only from the period after the peak T cell response. Just five or six AZD1222 recipients tested seropositive at baseline. Donor demographics were predominantly white British with a female majority; clonal diversity may be underestimated.

The CDR3 loop spans 15 amino acids. Germline CDR1 and CDR2: MDHEN and SYDVKM. Trimming removed 4 bases from V and 7 bases from J, with 19 bases in between. Data came from immunoSEQ multiplex PCR; TCRdb stores just in-frame clones and leaves some out. The sample lists 100,000 to 150,000 clones, around 92% occurring once. The input for sequencing was peripheral blood, taken 28 days after the second AZD1222 dose. The chain is built from TRBV28 and TRBJ1-2; the D gene is possibly TRBD1 (5 bases). This TCR derives from an adult who received the AZD1222 COVID-19 vaccine. This chain's CDR3 is CASSSGHWGVGGYTF. Here the CDR3 DNA reads TGTGCCAGCAGTTCCGGACATTGGGGGGTGGGTGGCTACACCTTC.